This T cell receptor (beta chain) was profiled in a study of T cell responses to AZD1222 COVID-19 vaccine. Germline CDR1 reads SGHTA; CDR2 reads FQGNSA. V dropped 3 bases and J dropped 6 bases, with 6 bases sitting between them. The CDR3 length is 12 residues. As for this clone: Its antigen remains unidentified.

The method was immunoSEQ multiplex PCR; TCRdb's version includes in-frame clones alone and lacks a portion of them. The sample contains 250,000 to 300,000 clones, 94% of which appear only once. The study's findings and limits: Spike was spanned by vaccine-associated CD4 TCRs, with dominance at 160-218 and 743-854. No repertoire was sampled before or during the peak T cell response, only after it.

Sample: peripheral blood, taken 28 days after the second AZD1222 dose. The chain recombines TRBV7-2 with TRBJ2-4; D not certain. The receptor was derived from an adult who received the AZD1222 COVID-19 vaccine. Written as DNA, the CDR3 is TGTGCCAGCAGCTTGGAGCTAAACATTCAGTACTTC. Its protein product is CASSLELNIQYF.